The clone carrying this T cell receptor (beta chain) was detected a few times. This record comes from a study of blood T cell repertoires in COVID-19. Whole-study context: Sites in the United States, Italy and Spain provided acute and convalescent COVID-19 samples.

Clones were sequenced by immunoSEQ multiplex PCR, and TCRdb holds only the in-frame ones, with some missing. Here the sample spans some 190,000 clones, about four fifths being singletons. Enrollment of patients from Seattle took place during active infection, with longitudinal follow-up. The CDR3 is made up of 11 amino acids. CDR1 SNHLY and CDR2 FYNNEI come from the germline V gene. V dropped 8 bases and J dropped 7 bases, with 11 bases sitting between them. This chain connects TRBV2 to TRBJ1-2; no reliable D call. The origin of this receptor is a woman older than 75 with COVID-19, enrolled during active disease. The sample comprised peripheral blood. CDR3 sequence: CASGRAGGYTF. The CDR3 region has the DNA TGTGCCAGCGGGAGGGCTGGTGGCTACACCTTC.